The 17 T cell receptor gamma chains listed next were all sequenced from one sample in a study of γδ T cells in repeated Plasmodium falciparum infection. TCRdb re-called the multiplex PCR reads via CATT. The table has roughly 32,000 gamma-chain clones, 1.4% seen once. Gammadelta T cells were flow-sorted from PBMC into Vgamma9/Vdelta2+ and Vdelta2-negative populations for bulk analysis. Material: gamma-delta T cells from blood. These receptors all stem from a pool of human donors (malaria-infected and uninfected, not separated).

The sample holds many counts of this clone. The chain joins TRGV9 to TRGJP. The CDR3 covers 17 residues. Germline V gene data show CDR1 as GITISATS and CDR2 as ISYDGTV (reference sequence). V gave up 4 bases and J gave up 6 bases; unmatched junction bases: 9. CDR3: CALWERGVELGKKIKVF. The CDR3, as DNA: TGTGCCTTGTGGGAAAGAGGGGTAGAGTTGGGCAAAAAAATCAAGGTATTT.

Comment on this clone: A far larger clone is off by one base, so a read error is likely. The same CDR3 also results from other DNA sequences found in this sample. The chain links TRGV3 to TRGJ1 or TRGJ2. The J gene, missing from TCRdb, was assigned here through DNA to germline matching. The CDR3 totals 12 residues. Germline loops: CDR1 VTNTFY, CDR2 YDVSTARD (reference sequence). The CDR3 bases are TGCGCCACCTGGGACGAGGAGTATAAGAAACTCTTT. This sequence encodes CATWDEEYKKLF.

This clone has a handful of counts. With only one base between it and a far larger clone, this is likely a read error. The same CDR3 arises from other DNA sequences in this sample as well. J gene calling gave no result, while the V gene is TRGV4. Germline V lookup: CDR1 EGSTGY, CDR2 YDSYTSSV. CDR3 length equals 13 residues. CDR3 sequence: CATWDGPDYKKLF. The CDR3 bases are TGTGCCACCTGGGATGGGCCGGATTATAAGAAGCTCTTT.

This clone was counted between two and nine times. This probably arose from a read error, given a far larger clone one base away. The J gene was not called, though the V gene is TRGV3. The CDR3 runs 13 residues. In germline, CDR1 is VTNTFY, CDR2 YDVSTARD (reference sequence). CDR3 nucleotide sequence: TGTGCCACCTGGGACAGGTTTTATTATAAGAAGCTCTTT. Translation gives CATWDRFYYKKLF.

This clone was recorded at least ten times. A read error likely explains why the TCRdb protein, taken from a much larger clone, differs from this DNA's translation at residue 6; the protein shown is translated from the DNA. This chain joins TRGV2 and TRGJ1 or TRGJ2. With 2 bases clipped from V and 0 bases from J, the junction kept 4 bases outside the gene matches. The length of the CDR3 is 14 residues. Germline CDR1 EGSNGY, CDR2 YDSYNSKV. This chain's CDR3 is CATWDVSNYYKKLF. CDR3 in DNA: TGTGCCACCTGGGACGTTTCGAATTATTATAAGAAACTCTTT.

Worth noting for this clone: The protein that TCRdb holds for this DNA derives from a much larger clone and differs from the translated DNA at residue 10, which likely indicates a read error; the protein shown here is translated from the DNA. The J gene is TRGJ1 or TRGJ2, the V gene TRGV3. TCRdb carries no J gene annotation; the J gene was assigned here by matching the DNA with germline. After removal of 0 bases from V and 12 bases from J, the junction contained 11 bases not matched to a gene. Looked up from germline, CDR1 is VTNTFY and CDR2 is YDVSTARD (reference sequence). This CDR3 contains 13 residues. The CDR3 protein is CATWDRPRDRKLF. The CDR3, as DNA: TGTGCCACCTGGGACAGGCCCCGTGATAGGAAACTCTTT.

This clone showed up many times. The amino acid sequence in TCRdb belongs to a much larger clone and departs from this DNA's translation at residue 10, likely a sequencing read error; the sequence shown is translated from the DNA. The CDR3: CATWDGHSDRIKTF. For the CDR3, the DNA is TGTGCCACCTGGGACGGGCATAGTGATAGGATCAAGACGTTT. The chain employs TRGV2 and TRGJP2. This CDR3 contains 14 residues. Germline assignment: CDR1 EGSNGY and CDR2 YDSYNSKV.

This clone has ten or more counts. TCRdb has a much larger clone's protein, which differs at residue 7 from the translation of this DNA, likely because of a read error; what is shown is the protein translated from the DNA. The rearrangement joins TRGV2 to TRGJ1 or TRGJ2. The CDR3 is 11 amino acids. V dropped 0 bases and J dropped 9; count of bases not matched to a gene: 2. Germline V gene sequence: CDR1 EGSNGY, CDR2 YDSYNSKV. Written as DNA, the CDR3 is TGTGCCACCTGGGACGGGGGTAAGAAACTCTTT. Translating it yields CATWDGGKKLF.

This clone was picked up many times. A far larger clone is only one base removed, so a read error is likely. Other DNA sequences in the sample encode the same CDR3. The rearrangement uses TRGV9 and TRGJP. TCRdb gives no J gene; it was assigned here by matching the DNA to germline. The germline V gene has CDR1 GITISATS and CDR2 ISYDGTV (reference sequence). V shed 2 bases, J shed 4 bases, and the junction held 8 bases outside the gene matches. This CDR3 comprises 18 residues. The CDR3 spells CALWEAGPQELGKKIKVF. The DNA of the CDR3 is TGTGCCTTGTGGGAGGCGGGCCCCCAAGAGTTGGGCAAAAAAATCAAGGTATTT.

Note on this clone: The protein given by TCRdb reflects a much larger clone and differs at residue 8 from this DNA's translation, likely from a read error; the protein shown is the DNA's translation. This chain uses TRGV9 with TRGJ1 or TRGJ2. The J gene, left out of TCRdb, was set here by checking the DNA against germline. The CDR3 contains 12 residues. Germline CDR1 and CDR2: GITISATS and ISYDGTV (reference sequence). V shed 3 bases and J 9 bases; nucleotides not matched to a gene: 8. CDR3 sequence reads: CALWESDRKKLF. Written as DNA, the CDR3 is TGTGCCTTGTGGGAGAGTGACCGTAAGAAACTCTTT.

This clone has just a few counts. A read error likely explains why the TCRdb protein, taken from a much larger clone, differs from this DNA's translation at residue 12; the protein shown is translated from the DNA. The chain carries TRGV9 and TRGJP. No J segment appears in TCRdb, so it was assigned here by matching the sequence to germline. From germline, CDR1 is GITISATS and CDR2 ISYDGTV (reference sequence). The CDR3 contains 19 residues. DNA for the CDR3: TGTGCCTTGTGGGAGGTTGACCCCCCTGGGGAGTCGGGCAAAAAAATCAAGGTATTT. This encodes CALWEVDPPGESGKKIKVF.

This clone was counted only a few times. TCRdb shows a much larger clone's protein in place of this DNA's translation, and the two differ at residue 8, likely through a read error; the protein shown is translated from the DNA. This chain connects TRGV9 to TRGJP. The J gene comes from matching the DNA to germline here; TCRdb lacks it. The V gene end was trimmed by 2 bases and the J gene end by 7 bases; junction bases not matched to a gene: 8. Germline values: CDR1 GITISATS, CDR2 ISYDGTV (reference sequence). This CDR3 is 17 amino acids long. CDR3 loop: CALWEDGSELGKKIKVF. CDR3 nucleotides: TGTGCCTTGTGGGAGGATGGTTCGGAGTTGGGCAAAAAAATCAAGGTATTT.

In its sample, this clone was seen a few times. TCRdb's protein for this DNA is that of a much larger clone and differs from the translation at residue 12, likely a read error; the protein shown is the DNA translation. The chain uses TRGV9 and TRGJP. TCRdb does not report a J gene; here it was assigned by matching the DNA to germline references. CDR3 size: 18 residues. The germline V gene encodes CDR1 GITISATS and CDR2 ISYDGTV (reference sequence). CDR3 bases: TGTGCCTTGTGGGAGGCCCAAAGTATAAGGTTGGACAAAAAAATCAAGGTATTT. Encoded protein: CALWEAQSIRLDKKIKVF.

Remarks on this clone: A far larger clone lies a single base away; this is likely a read error. The sample contains more than one DNA sequence encoding this CDR3. The CDR3: CALWEAGYYKKLF. The CDR3, as DNA: TGTGCCTTGTGGGAGGCAGGGTATTACAAGAAACTCTTT. This chain uses TRGV9 with TRGJ1 or TRGJ2. Here the J gene came from matching the DNA to germline, since TCRdb omits it. CDR3 length: 13 residues. The germline V gene encodes CDR1 GITISATS and CDR2 ISYDGTV (reference sequence).

This clone was counted only a few times. This likely reflects a read error, since a far larger clone is one base away. The same CDR3 can be traced to other DNA sequences in this sample. CDR3 region: CALWEVWSLLGELGKKIKVF. Written as DNA, the CDR3 is TGTGCCTTGTGGGAGGTCTGGTCTCTATTAGGAGAGTTGGGCAAAAAGATCAAGGTATTT. The J gene is TRGJP, the V gene TRGV9. No J segment appears in TCRdb, so it was assigned here by matching the sequence to germline. There are 20 residues in the CDR3. The germline V gene has CDR1 GITISATS and CDR2 ISYDGTV (reference sequence).

This clone was counted ten times or more. The chain links TRGV8 to TRGJP2. Because TCRdb records no J gene, it was assigned here through a match of the DNA to germline. Per the germline V gene, CDR1 is VENAVY and CDR2 is YDSYNSRV. This CDR3 has 18 residues. Trimming at V came to 3 bases and at J to 0 bases, leaving 13 bases not matched to a gene. This CDR3 reads CATWDRSNFYSSDWIKTF. The DNA of the CDR3 is TGTGCCACCTGGGATCGGTCAAACTTTTATAGTAGTGATTGGATCAAGACGTTT.

This clone occurred many times. TCRdb records a much larger clone's protein for this DNA, with a difference at residue 10 that likely arises from a read error; the protein given is the translation of the DNA. This chain joins TRGV9 and TRGJP2. No J gene is reported in TCRdb; it was inferred here by comparing the DNA with germline. The germline CDR1 and CDR2 sequences are GITISATS and ISYDGTV (reference sequence). This CDR3 contains 13 residues. As DNA, the CDR3 is TGTGCCTTGTGGGAGGTGGGGGATTGGCTCAAGACGTTT. Amino acids: CALWEVGDWLKTF.